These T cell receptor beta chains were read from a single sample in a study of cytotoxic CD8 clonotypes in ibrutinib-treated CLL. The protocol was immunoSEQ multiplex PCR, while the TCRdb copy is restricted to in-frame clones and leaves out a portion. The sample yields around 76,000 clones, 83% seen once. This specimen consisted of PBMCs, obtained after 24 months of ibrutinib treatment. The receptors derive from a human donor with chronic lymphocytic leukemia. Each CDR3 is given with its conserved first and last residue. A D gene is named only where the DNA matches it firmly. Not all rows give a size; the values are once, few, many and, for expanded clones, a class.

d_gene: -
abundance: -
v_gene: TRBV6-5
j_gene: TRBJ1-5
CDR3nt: TGTGCCAGCAGACCTGACAGAGGGAGTCAGCCCCAGCATTTT
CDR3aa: CASRPDRGSQPQHF

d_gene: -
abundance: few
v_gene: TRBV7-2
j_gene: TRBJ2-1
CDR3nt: TGTGCCAGCAGCTTAATACAGGGTGCCAATGAGCAGTTCTTC
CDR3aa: CASSLIQGANEQFF

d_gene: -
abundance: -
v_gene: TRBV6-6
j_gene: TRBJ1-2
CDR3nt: TGTGCCAGCAGGGCAGACTATGGCTACACCTTC
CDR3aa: CASRADYGYTF

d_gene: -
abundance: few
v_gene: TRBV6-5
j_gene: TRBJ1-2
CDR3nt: TGTGCCAGCAGGCTACAGGGAGGATATGGCTACACCTTC
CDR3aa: CASRLQGGYGYTF

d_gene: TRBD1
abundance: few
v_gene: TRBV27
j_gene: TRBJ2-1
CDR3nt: TGTGCCAGCGGCATGGACAGGGACTCCTACAATGAGCAGTTCTTC
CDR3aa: CASGMDRDSYNEQFF

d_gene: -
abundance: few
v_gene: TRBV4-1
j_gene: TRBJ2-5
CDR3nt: TGCGCCAGCAGCCAAGATAGGTCAACCCAGTACTTC
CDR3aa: CASSQDRSTQYF

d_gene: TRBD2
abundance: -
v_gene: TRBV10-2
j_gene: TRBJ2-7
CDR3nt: TGCGCCAGCCTTCTAGCGGGAGGCCACGAGCAGTACTTC
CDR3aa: CASLLAGGHEQYF

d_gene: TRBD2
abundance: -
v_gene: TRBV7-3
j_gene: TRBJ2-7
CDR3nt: TGTGCCAGCAGCATAACGGGACTAGCGGCCTCCTACGAGCAGTACTTC
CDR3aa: CASSITGLAASYEQYF

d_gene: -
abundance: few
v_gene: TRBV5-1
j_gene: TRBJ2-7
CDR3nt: TGCGCCAGCAGCTTGGAGGGGCCCCTCTACGAGCAGTACTTC
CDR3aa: CASSLEGPLYEQYF

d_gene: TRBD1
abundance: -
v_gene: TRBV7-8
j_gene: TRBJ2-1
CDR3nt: TGTGCCAGCAGCTTACCCGGGACAGTCTACAATGAGCAGTTCTTC
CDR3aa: CASSLPGTVYNEQFF

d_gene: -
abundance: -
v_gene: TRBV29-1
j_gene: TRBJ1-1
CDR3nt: TGCAGCGTCGAGGGACGGTTGAACACTGAAGCTTTCTTT
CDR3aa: CSVEGRLNTEAFF

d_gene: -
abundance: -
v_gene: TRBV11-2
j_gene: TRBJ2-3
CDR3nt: TGTGCCAGCAGCTTAGCAGAAACGCAGTATTTT
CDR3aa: CASSLAETQYF

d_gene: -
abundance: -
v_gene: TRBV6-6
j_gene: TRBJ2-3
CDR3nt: TGTGCCAGCAGCCAGAGGAGCACAGATACGCAGTATTTT
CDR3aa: CASSQRSTDTQYF

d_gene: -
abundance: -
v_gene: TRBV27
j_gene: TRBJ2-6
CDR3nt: TGTGCCACCACTACGGCAAGCTCTGGGGCCAACGTCCTGACTTTC
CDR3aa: CATTTASSGANVLTF

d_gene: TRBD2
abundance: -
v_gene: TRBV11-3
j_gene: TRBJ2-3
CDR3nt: TGTGCCAGCAGCTCCCGACTGGGAGGGGATACGCAGTATTTT
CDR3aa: CASSSRLGGDTQYF

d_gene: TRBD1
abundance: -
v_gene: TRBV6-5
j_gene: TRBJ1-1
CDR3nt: TGTGCCAGCAGTTACATTGGGACAGCGGGGACTGAAGCTTTCTTT
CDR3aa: CASSYIGTAGTEAFF

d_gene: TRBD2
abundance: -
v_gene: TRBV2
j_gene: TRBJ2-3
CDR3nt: TGTGCCAGCAGTGCGGCCGGGACTAGCGGAACAGATACGCAGTATTTT
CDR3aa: CASSAAGTSGTDTQYF

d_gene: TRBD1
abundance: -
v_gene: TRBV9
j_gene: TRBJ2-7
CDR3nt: TGTGCCAGCAGCGTAGAAGGGACAGGGATCTACGAGCAGTACTTC
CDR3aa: CASSVEGTGIYEQYF

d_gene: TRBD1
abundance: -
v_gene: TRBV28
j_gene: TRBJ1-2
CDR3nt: TGTGCCAGCAGTTCTGGGACAGGGGGTTTTTACTATGGCTACACCTTC
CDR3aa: CASSSGTGGFYYGYTF

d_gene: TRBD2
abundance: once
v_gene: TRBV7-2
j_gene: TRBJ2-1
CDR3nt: TGTGCCAGCAGCTTAGGGGGCGGGAGATCCTACAATGAGCAGTTCTTC
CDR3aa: CASSLGGGRSYNEQFF

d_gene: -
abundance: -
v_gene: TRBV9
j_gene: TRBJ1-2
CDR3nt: TGTGCCAGCAGCGTAGAAGGCGGAGGGTTGAATTATGGCTACACCTTC
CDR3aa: CASSVEGGGLNYGYTF

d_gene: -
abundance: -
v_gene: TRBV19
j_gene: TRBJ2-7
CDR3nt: TGTGCCAGTAGTGGTCGGGCAGGACTGTACGAGCAGTACTTC
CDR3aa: CASSGRAGLYEQYF

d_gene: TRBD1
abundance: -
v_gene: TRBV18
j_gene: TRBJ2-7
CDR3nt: TGTGCCAGCTCACCGCTCGGACAGGGCAGAGATGAGCAGTACTTC
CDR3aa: CASSPLGQGRDEQYF

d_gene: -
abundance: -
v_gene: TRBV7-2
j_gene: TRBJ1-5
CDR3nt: TGTGCCAGCGGTGATAGCAATCAGCCCCAGCATTTT
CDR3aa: CASGDSNQPQHF

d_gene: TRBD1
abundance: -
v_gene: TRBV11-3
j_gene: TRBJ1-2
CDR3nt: TGTGCCAGCAGCTTGGACAGGGGGCAAGGCTACACCTTC
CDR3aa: CASSLDRGQGYTF

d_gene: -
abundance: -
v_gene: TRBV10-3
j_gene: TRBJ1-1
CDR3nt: TGTGCCATCAGTGAGACCCGGACCCCAGGAGGCCTTGAAGCTTTCTTT
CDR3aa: CAISETRTPGGLEAFF

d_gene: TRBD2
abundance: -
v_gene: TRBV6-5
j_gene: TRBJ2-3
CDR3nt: TGTGCCAGCAGCGGACTAGCGGGAGTAGATACGCAGTATTTT
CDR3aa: CASSGLAGVDTQYF

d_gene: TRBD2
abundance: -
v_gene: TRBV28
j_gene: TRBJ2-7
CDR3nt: TGTGCCAGCAGCTACGGGACTAGCGGGAACTACGAGCAGTACTTC
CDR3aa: CASSYGTSGNYEQYF

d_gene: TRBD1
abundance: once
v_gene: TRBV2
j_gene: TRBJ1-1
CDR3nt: TGTGCCAGCAAAGAGACAGGGGATGGCACTGAAGCTTTCTTT
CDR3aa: CASKETGDGTEAFF

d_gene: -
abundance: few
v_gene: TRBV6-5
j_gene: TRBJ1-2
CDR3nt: TGTGCCAGCAGTCGACAGCGAGCAAACGGCTACACCTTC
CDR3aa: CASSRQRANGYTF

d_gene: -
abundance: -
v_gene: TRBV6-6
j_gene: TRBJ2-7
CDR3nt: TGTGCCAGCAGCTACGCCGGGACAAGAAACGAGCAGTACTTC
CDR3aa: CASSYAGTRNEQYF

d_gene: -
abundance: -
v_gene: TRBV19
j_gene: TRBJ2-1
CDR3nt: TGTGCCAGTAGGGACAAGGGATACAATGAGCAGTTCTTC
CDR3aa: CASRDKGYNEQFF

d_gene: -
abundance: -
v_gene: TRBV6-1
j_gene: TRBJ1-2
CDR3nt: TGTGCCAGCAGTTCTGTTGGCTACACCTTC
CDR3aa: CASSSVGYTF

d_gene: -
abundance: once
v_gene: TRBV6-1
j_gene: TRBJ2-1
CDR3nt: TGTGCCAGCAGTGAAGCTAGTAGGCCCCAAGGGAATGAGCAGTTCTTC
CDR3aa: CASSEASRPQGNEQFF

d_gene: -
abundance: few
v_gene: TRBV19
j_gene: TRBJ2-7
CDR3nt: TGTGCCAGTAGTATCCTGGCAGGGAGCTCCTACGAGCAGTACTTC
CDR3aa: CASSILAGSSYEQYF

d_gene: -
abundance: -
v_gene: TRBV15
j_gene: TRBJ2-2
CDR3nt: TGTGCCACCAGCAGAGGATTTGGGGACACCGGGGAGCTGTTTTTT
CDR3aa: CATSRGFGDTGELFF

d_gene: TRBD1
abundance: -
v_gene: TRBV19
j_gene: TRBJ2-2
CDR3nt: TGTGCCAGTAGTATAGCCAGGGGGCTCGACACCGGGGAGCTGTTTTTT
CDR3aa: CASSIARGLDTGELFF

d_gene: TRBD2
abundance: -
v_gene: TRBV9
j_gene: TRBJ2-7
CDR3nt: TGTGCCAGCAGCGCCGGGACTAGCGGGTGGAATCTCAGGGCCGAGCAGTACTTC
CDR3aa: CASSAGTSGWNLRAEQYF

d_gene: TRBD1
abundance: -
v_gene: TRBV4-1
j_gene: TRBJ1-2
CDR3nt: TGCGCCAGCAGCCAAGAGGGACAGGGGGCGGTTGGCTACACCTTC
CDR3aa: CASSQEGQGAVGYTF

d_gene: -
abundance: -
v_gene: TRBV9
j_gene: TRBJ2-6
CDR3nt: TGTGCCAGCAGCGCTTACTCTGGGGCCAACGTCCTGACTTTC
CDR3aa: CASSAYSGANVLTF

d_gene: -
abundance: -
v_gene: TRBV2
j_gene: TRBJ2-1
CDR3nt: TGTGCCAGCACCCTGTCGGTGTGGACTTTCAACAATGAGCAGTTCTTC
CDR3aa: CASTLSVWTFNNEQFF

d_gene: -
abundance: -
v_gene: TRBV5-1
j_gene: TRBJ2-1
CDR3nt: TGCGCCAGCAGCCCAAGTAGTTACTCCTACAATGAGCAGTTCTTC
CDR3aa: CASSPSSYSYNEQFF